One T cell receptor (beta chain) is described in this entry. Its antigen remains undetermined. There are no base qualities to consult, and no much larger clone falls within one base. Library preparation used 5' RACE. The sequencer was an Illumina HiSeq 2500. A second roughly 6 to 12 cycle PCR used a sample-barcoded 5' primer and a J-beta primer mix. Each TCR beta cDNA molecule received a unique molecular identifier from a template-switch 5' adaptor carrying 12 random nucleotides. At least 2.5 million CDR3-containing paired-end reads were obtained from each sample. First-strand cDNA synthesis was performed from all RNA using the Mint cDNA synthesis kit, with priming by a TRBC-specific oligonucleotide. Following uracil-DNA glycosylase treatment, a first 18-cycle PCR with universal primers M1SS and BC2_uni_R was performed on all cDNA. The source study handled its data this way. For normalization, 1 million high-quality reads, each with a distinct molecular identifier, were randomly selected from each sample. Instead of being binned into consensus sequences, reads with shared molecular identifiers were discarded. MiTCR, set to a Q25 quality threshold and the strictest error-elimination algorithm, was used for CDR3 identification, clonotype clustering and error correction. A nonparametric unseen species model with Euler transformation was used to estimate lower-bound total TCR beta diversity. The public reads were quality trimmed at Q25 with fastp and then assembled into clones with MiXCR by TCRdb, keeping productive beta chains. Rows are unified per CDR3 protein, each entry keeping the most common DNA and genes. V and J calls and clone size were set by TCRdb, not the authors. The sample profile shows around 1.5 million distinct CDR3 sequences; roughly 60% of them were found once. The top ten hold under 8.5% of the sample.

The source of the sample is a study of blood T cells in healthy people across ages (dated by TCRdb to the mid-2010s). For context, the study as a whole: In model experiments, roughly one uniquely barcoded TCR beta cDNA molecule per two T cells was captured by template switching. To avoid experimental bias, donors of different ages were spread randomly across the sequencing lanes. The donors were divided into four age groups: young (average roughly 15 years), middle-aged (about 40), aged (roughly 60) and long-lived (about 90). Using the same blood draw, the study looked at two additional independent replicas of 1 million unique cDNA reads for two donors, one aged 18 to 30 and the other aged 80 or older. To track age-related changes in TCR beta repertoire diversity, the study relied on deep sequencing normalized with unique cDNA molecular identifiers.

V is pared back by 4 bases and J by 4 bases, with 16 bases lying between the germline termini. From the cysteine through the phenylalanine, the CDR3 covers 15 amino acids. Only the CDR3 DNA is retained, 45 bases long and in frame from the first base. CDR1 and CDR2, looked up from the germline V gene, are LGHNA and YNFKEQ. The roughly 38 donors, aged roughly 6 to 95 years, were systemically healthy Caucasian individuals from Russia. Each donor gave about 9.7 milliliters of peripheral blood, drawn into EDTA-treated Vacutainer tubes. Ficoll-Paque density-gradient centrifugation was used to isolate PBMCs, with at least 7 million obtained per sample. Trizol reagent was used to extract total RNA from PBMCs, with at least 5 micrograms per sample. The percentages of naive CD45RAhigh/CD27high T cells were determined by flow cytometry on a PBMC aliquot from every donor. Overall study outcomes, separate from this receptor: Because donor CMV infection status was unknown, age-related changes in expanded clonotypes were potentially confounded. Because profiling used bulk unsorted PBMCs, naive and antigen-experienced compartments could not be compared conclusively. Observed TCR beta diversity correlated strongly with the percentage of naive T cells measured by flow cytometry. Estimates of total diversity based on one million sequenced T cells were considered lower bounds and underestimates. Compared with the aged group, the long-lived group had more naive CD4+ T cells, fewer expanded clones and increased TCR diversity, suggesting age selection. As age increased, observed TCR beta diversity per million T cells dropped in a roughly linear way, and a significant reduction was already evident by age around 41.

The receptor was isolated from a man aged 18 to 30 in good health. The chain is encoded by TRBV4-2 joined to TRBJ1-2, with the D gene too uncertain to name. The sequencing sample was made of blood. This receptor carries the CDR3 CASSRSDTSPYGYTF. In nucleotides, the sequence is TGTGCCAGCAGCCGATCAGACACCTCTCCCTATGGCTACACCTTC.